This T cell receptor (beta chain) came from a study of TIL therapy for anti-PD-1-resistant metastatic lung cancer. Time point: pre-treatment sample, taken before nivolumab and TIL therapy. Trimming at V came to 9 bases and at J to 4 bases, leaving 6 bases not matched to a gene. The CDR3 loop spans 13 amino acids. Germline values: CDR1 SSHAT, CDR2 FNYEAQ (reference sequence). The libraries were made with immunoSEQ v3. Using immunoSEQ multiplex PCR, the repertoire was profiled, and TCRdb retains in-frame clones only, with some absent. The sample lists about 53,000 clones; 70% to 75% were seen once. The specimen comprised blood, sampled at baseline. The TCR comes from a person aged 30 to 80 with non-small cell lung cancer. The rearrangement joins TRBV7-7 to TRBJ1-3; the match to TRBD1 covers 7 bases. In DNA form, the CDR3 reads TGTGCCAGAGGGGGCTGGGGGGGAAACACCATATATTTT. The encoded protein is CARGGWGGNTIYF.